One T cell receptor beta chain is described in this entry. The protocol was immunoSEQ multiplex PCR, while the TCRdb copy is restricted to in-frame clones and leaves out a portion. The sample holds under 200,000 clones, 70% to 90% seen once. The data stem from a study of blood T cell repertoires in COVID-19. Study background: Acute and convalescent COVID-19 specimens originated in the United States, Italy and Spain. T cells, B-cell-depleted T cells, or PBMCs supplied cDNA or gDNA.

Germline V gives CDR1 MDHEN, CDR2 SYDVKM. V was pared by 4 bases and J by 0 bases, with 10 bases between. This CDR3 is built from 15 residues. The sequenced sample consisted of peripheral blood. This sequence was found in a man aged 40-50 years with active or convalescent COVID-19. The J gene is TRBJ1-3, the V gene TRBV28; perhaps TRBD1 as D (6 bases). CDR3 in DNA: TGTGCCAGCAGTTACACAGGGAGCTCTGGAAACACCATATATTTT. Protein product: CASSYTGSSGNTIYF.